This T cell receptor (beta chain) is from a study of cytomegalovirus exposure and HLA in healthy donors. Primers for the PCR totalled 60 Vbeta and 13 Jbeta. Using immunoSEQ multiplex PCR, the repertoire was profiled, and TCRdb retains in-frame clones only, with some absent. The sample gives 200,000 to 250,000 clones, more than 70% of which show up once; 1.3% is in the top ten. J gave up 3 bases and V 1 base, and 5 bases lay outside the gene matches. CDR1 is SGHVS and CDR2 is FNYEAQ in the germline V gene. The CDR3 extends over 15 amino acids. The chain couples TRBV7-6 to TRBJ1-1, with 7 bases aligning to TRBD1. The specimen was PBMCs. This clonotype was sampled from a human donor in good health. The CDR3, as DNA: TGTGCCAGCAGCTTAGGGCAGGGGGTTGACACTGAAGCTTTCTTT. This codes for CASSLGQGVDTEAFF.